The 27 T cell receptor beta chains listed next were all sequenced from one sample in a study of blood T cell repertoires in COVID-19. Measured with immunoSEQ multiplex PCR; TCRdb has only the in-frame clones, and not every one. The data hold over 70,000 clones, with approximately 82% observed a single time. Input material: peripheral blood. The receptors originated from a man in his sixties with acute or convalescent COVID-19.

The chain combines TRBV18 with TRBJ2-3; TRBD1 is a possible D gene (5 bases). CDR1 KGHSH and CDR2 LQKENI come from the germline V gene. V was shortened by 0 bases and J by 1 base, with 5 bases between the two germline ends. CDR3 length: 14 amino acids. The CDR3 spells CASSPPGRTDTQYF. CDR3 bases: TGTGCCAGCTCACCACCGGGGCGCACAGATACGCAGTATTTT.

The rearrangement uses TRBV7-3 and TRBJ2-2, with 9 bases that match TRBD2. Germline V gene lookup returns CDR1 SGHTA and CDR2 FQGTGA. CDR3 length: 15 amino acids. Losses at the gene ends were 7 bases for V and 7 bases for J; bases not matched to a gene: 10. The CDR3 loop reads CASKSGGPAGGELFF. Written as DNA, the CDR3 is TGTGCCAGCAAAAGCGGGGGGCCCGCCGGCGGGGAGCTGTTTTTT.

This clone has just one count. The chain recombines TRBV12-3 or TRBV12-4 with TRBJ1-2; D uncertain. V was pared by 4 bases and J by 8 bases, with 8 bases between. The CDR3 covers 11 residues. Here the CDR3 DNA reads TGTGCCAGCAGTTCTAATGCGGGCTACACCTTC. It encodes CASSSNAGYTF.

The chain carries TRBV5-4 and TRBJ2-7; 10 bases align to TRBD1. The trim removed 1 base at V and 5 bases at J, leaving 3 bases unmatched. The CDR3 totals 14 residues. CDR1 is SGHNT, CDR2 YYREEE, per germline (reference sequence). The CDR3 coding sequence is TGTGCCAGCAGCTTGCCAGGGACAGGGGACGAGCAGTACTTC. It is translated as CASSLPGTGDEQYF.

This clone was counted only a few times. The chain recombines TRBV13 with TRBJ1-6, with 10 nucleotides matching TRBD1. Germline assignment: CDR1 PRHDT and CDR2 FYEKMQ (reference sequence). The CDR3 consists of 15 residues. V lost 4 bases and J lost 7; bases outside the gene matches: 4. CDR3 protein: CASSSPGQGNSPLHF. The CDR3, as DNA: TGTGCCAGCAGCTCTCCGGGACAGGGGAATTCACCCCTCCACTTT. Full variable domain (rest looked up from reference TRBV13 and TRBJ1-6): AAGVIQSPRHLIKEKRETATLKCYPIPRHDTVYWYQQGPGQDPQFLISFYEKMQSDKGSIPDRFSAQQFSDYHSELNMSSLELGDSALYFCASSSPGQGNSPLHFGNGTRLTVT.

J is TRBJ1-2 and V is TRBV29-1, with 10 positions matching TRBD1. CDR1 is SQVTM, CDR2 ANQGSEA, per germline. The J segment lost 2 bases and the V segment lost 3 bases, leaving 0 bases of the junction unmatched. The CDR3 sequence is 13 residues long. The CDR3 spells CSVEGQGNYGYTF. In DNA form, the CDR3 reads TGCAGCGTTGAGGGACAGGGGAACTATGGCTACACCTTC. The full variable domain, rest sourced from reference TRBV29-1 and TRBJ1-2, is SAVISQKPSRDICQRGTSLTIQCQVDSQVTMMFWYRQQPGQSLTLIATANQGSEATYESGFVIDKFPISRPNLTFSTLTVSNMSPEDSSIYLCSVEGQGNYGYTFGSGTRLTVV.

The CDR3 is CASSSEWGHYEQYF. CDR3 bases: TGTGCCAGCAGCTCTGAATGGGGGCACTACGAGCAGTACTTC. This chain links TRBV11-2 with TRBJ2-7, with D possibly matching TRBD1 (6 bases). The CDR3 is 14 residues long. V was shortened by 4 bases and J by 3 bases, with 13 bases between the two germline ends. The V gene's germline CDR1 is SGHAT and CDR2 FQNNGV.

This sequence joins TRBV11-2 and TRBJ1-1; 9 nucleotides align to TRBD1. Trimming at V came to 5 bases and at J to 3 bases, leaving 4 bases not matched to a gene. The V gene's germline CDR1 is SGHAT and CDR2 FQNNGV. This CDR3 comprises 14 residues. The CDR3 loop is CASSTRQGDTEAFF. The CDR3 DNA sequence: TGTGCCAGCAGCACCCGACAGGGGGACACTGAAGCTTTCTTT.

The rearrangement links TRBV7-2 to TRBJ2-4; TRBD2 aligns across 9 bases. The CDR3 extends over 18 amino acids. Germline V gene sequence: CDR1 SGHTA, CDR2 FQGNSA. Losses at the gene ends were 0 bases for V and 6 bases for J; bases not matched to a gene: 12. The CDR3 spells CASSLAWASGAGLNIQYF. In DNA, the CDR3 is TGTGCCAGCAGCTTAGCGTGGGCTAGCGGGGCGGGGTTAAACATTCAGTACTTC.

This chain connects TRBV4-2 to TRBJ2-2; 10 positions agree with TRBD2. The CDR3 runs 18 residues. The trim removed 3 bases at V and 7 bases at J, leaving 14 bases unmatched. Germline V lookup: CDR1 LGHNA, CDR2 YNFKEQ. For the CDR3, the DNA is TGTGCCAGCAGCCATCAAAACCCCAGCTCTAGCGGGGGCGGGGAGCTGTTTTTT. It translates to CASSHQNPSSSGGGELFF.

The gene calls are TRBV6-5 and TRBJ1-2; 9 bases map to TRBD1. The V segment lost 6 bases and the J segment 4 bases; nucleotides outside the gene matches: 6. CDR3 length: 14 amino acids. Germline V CDR1 and CDR2: MNHEY, SVGAGI. CDR3 coding DNA: TGTGCCAGCAGGATTGACAGGGGGGGCTATGGCTACACCTTC. Protein product: CASRIDRGGYGYTF.

There are a few counts of this clone. J is TRBJ2-2 and V is TRBV7-8; the D gene is possibly TRBD2 (6 bases). V lost 4 bases and J 6 bases, leaving 12 bases between the germline ends. CDR1 SGHVS and CDR2 FQNEAQ come from the germline V gene. The CDR3 runs to 14 residues. CDR3 nucleotides: TGTGCCAGCAGCTGGGACTGGAAAGCCGGGGAGCTGTTTTTT. It encodes CASSWDWKAGELFF.

V usage is TRBV7-8 and J usage is TRBJ1-6, with D maybe TRBD1 (6 bases). The CDR3 totals 16 residues. CDR1 and CDR2 (germline): SGHVS, FQNEAQ. V lost 5 bases and J lost 4, with 15 bases in between. The CDR3 sequence is CASSGRGRDYNSPLHF. The CDR3 DNA reads TGTGCCAGCAGCGGCAGGGGAAGGGATTATAATTCACCCCTCCACTTT. The whole variable domain, filled in from reference TRBV7-8 and TRBJ1-6, reads GAGVSQSPRYKVAKRGQDVALRCDPISGHVSLFWYQQALGQGPEFLTYFQNEAQLDKSGLPSDRFFAERPEGSVSTLKIQRTQQEDSAVYLCASSGRGRDYNSPLHFGNGTRLTVT.

The genes are TRBV4-3 and TRBJ2-1; D may be TRBD2 (5 bases). This CDR3 has 14 amino acids. Germline assignment: CDR1 LGHNA and CDR2 YSLEER. Between the trimmed V and J ends, which lost 0 bases and 7 bases, there was a span of 10 bases. The CDR3 reads CASSQDLAVNEQFF. The CDR3 DNA is TGCGCCAGCAGCCAAGATCTAGCAGTTAATGAGCAGTTCTTC.

The chain recombines TRBV19 with TRBJ2-2; possibly TRBD1 for D (6 bases). This CDR3 region has 14 residues. With 5 bases removed from V and 1 base from J, the gap between germline ends came to 8 bases. The germline V gene has CDR1 LNHDA and CDR2 SQIVND (reference sequence). DNA of the CDR3: TGTGCCAGTAGTTCACAGGGGAACACCGGGGAGCTGTTTTTT. It translates to CASSSQGNTGELFF.

About this clone itself: Other nucleotide sequences in the sample specify the same CDR3. V is TRBV18 and J is TRBJ2-5, with D perhaps matching TRBD2 (5 bases). The CDR3 extends over 13 amino acids. Trimming removed 2 bases from V and 3 bases from J, with 7 bases in between. The germline CDR1 and CDR2 sequences are KGHSH and LQKENI. The CDR3 spells CASSPTREETQYF. The CDR3 DNA reads TGTGCCAGCTCACCAACTAGGGAAGAGACCCAGTACTTC.

The V call is TRBV6-4, the J call TRBJ2-6, with 10 bases fitting TRBD2. Per germline, CDR1 MRHNA and CDR2 SNTAGT. The CDR3 totals 17 residues. The ends lost 5 bases at V and 0 bases at J; junction bases unmatched: 4. The CDR3 DNA follows: TGTGCCAGCAGTCCTAGCGGGGGAACCTCTGGGGCCAACGTCCTGACTTTC. Its protein product is CASSPSGGTSGANVLTF.

With respect to this clone: Distinct nucleotide sequences in the sample also encode this CDR3. This chain joins TRBV7-9 and TRBJ1-2, with TRBD1 matching over 10 bases. Unmatched junction bases numbered 4, after V lost 1 base and J lost 5 bases. This CDR3 comprises 15 residues. Germline assignment: CDR1 SEHNR and CDR2 FQNEAQ (reference sequence). Written as DNA, the CDR3 is TGTGCCAGCAGCTTAGTGGGACAGGGGCCTTATGGCTACACCTTC. It encodes CASSLVGQGPYGYTF.

This clone has only a few counts. This sequence joins TRBV3-1 (or the pseudogene TRBV3-2) and TRBJ2-7; 7 nucleotides agree with TRBD2. The CDR3 length is 14 residues. The J segment lost 3 bases and the V segment lost 1 base, leaving 3 bases of the junction unmatched. The germline CDR1 and CDR2 sequences are LGHDT and YNNKEL (reference sequence). The DNA of the CDR3 is TGTGCCAGCAGCCAAGGTCCGGGGGGCTACGAGCAGTACTTC. This codes for CASSQGPGGYEQYF.

The rearrangement joins TRBV4-3 to TRBJ1-6; 10 bases fit TRBD1. Per the germline V gene, CDR1 is LGHNA and CDR2 is YSLEER. This CDR3 comprises 17 residues. V lost 3 bases and J lost 7; bases outside the gene matches: 9. For the CDR3, the DNA is TGCGCCAGCAGCCAGACGGCTCCGGGACAGGGGAATTCACCCCTCCACTTT. It encodes CASSQTAPGQGNSPLHF.

V is TRBV5-6 and J is TRBJ2-7; D is perhaps TRBD2 (5 bases). This CDR3 comprises 14 residues. The germline gives CDR1 SGHDT, CDR2 YYEEEE. The V gene lost 0 bases and the J gene lost 4 bases, with 11 bases spanning the gap. For the CDR3, the DNA is TGTGCCAGCAGCTTGGGACGGAGGAGGTACGAGCAGTACTTC. Translated: CASSLGRRRYEQYF.

The chain recombines TRBV7-9 with TRBJ1-6, with 11 nucleotides matching TRBD1. The CDR3 consists of 17 residues. V trimming: 4 bases; J trimming: 7 bases; junction bases outside the gene matches: 9. Germline values: CDR1 SEHNR, CDR2 FQNEAQ (reference sequence). Here the CDR3 DNA reads TGTGCCAGCAGCTCTCTCCGGACAGGGGGCATGAATTCACCCCTCCACTTT. It translates to CASSSLRTGGMNSPLHF. Full variable domain (missing parts from reference TRBV7-9 and TRBJ1-6): DTGVSQNPRHKITKRGQNVTFRCDPISEHNRLYWYRQTLGQGPEFLTYFQNEAQLEKSRLLSDRFSAERPKGSFSTLEIQRTEQGDSAMYLCASSSLRTGGMNSPLHFGNGTRLTVT.

The chain has TRBV7-9 and TRBJ2-1, with 7 positions matching TRBD2. The germline gives CDR1 SEHNR, CDR2 FQNEAQ (reference sequence). CDR3 length: 18 residues. The V segment lost 5 bases and the J segment 6 bases; nucleotides outside the gene matches: 19. The CDR3 loop reads CASSQNPGEGRVSNEQFF. Here the CDR3 DNA reads TGTGCCAGCAGCCAAAACCCCGGGGAGGGCCGTGTGAGCAATGAGCAGTTCTTC. Looking up the rest from reference TRBV7-9 and TRBJ2-1 gives the full variable domain: DTGVSQNPRHKITKRGQNVTFRCDPISEHNRLYWYRQTLGQGPEFLTYFQNEAQLEKSRLLSDRFSAERPKGSFSTLEIQRTEQGDSAMYLCASSQNPGEGRVSNEQFFGPGTRLTVL.

The V gene is TRBV19, the J gene TRBJ2-1, with D possibly TRBD2 on 5 matching bases. The CDR3 runs to 11 residues. Trimming pared 6 bases from V and 6 bases from J, leaving 6 bases between. Germline values: CDR1 LNHDA, CDR2 SQIVND (reference sequence). The CDR3 region is CASRLVNEQFF. The CDR3 DNA reads as TGTGCCAGTAGACTAGTCAATGAGCAGTTCTTC.

This clone was detected a few times. This chain links TRBV7-3 with TRBJ1-5, with D possibly being TRBD1 (6 bases). Germline V gene sequence: CDR1 SGHTA, CDR2 FQGTGA. V was pared by 4 bases and J by 6 bases, with 13 bases between. The CDR3 is 14 residues long. The DNA of the CDR3 is TGTGCCAGCAGCTCGGCGGGGGCGGGTCAGCCCCAGCATTTT. Encoded protein: CASSSAGAGQPQHF.

The chain uses TRBV6-5 and TRBJ1-5; D call uncertain. Germline loops: CDR1 MNHEY, CDR2 SVGAGI. The CDR3 covers 13 residues. V lost 8 bases, J lost 4 bases, and 12 bases lay in between. CDR3 region: CASEGARNQPQHF. The CDR3 region has the DNA TGTGCCAGCGAGGGAGCGAGGAATCAGCCCCAGCATTTT.

This chain joins TRBV7-9 and TRBJ2-1; D possibly corresponds to TRBD2 (6 bases). The CDR3 has 15 residues. Trimming shortened V by 3 bases and J by 0 bases, and 9 bases separated the two germline ends. CDR1 SEHNR and CDR2 FQNEAQ come from the germline V gene (reference sequence). CDR3 region: CASSFFGSSYNEQFF. The DNA of the CDR3 is TGTGCCAGCAGCTTTTTCGGGAGCTCCTACAATGAGCAGTTCTTC. The full variable domain, rest sourced from reference TRBV7-9 and TRBJ2-1, is DTGVSQNPRHKITKRGQNVTFRCDPISEHNRLYWYRQTLGQGPEFLTYFQNEAQLEKSRLLSDRFSAERPKGSFSTLEIQRTEQGDSAMYLCASSFFGSSYNEQFFGPGTRLTVL.